This T cell receptor beta chain was sequenced for a study of blood T cell repertoires in COVID-19. The assay was immunoSEQ multiplex PCR, and TCRdb's table has in-frame clones only and misses some. The sample lists tens of thousands of clones, around 80% occurring once. V lost 2 bases to trimming and J lost 2 bases, with 16 bases between them. Germline V gene sequence: CDR1 KGHSH, CDR2 LQKENI. The CDR3 is 17 amino acids. The TCR comes from a middle-aged man with active or convalescent COVID-19. The sequenced material came from peripheral blood. The rearrangement links TRBV18 to TRBJ2-4, with D possibly being TRBD1 (6 bases). CDR3 in DNA: TGTGCCAGCTCACCAACGACAGGAGTTGGGCCCAAAAACATTCAGTACTTC. Protein product: CASSPTTGVGPKNIQYF.